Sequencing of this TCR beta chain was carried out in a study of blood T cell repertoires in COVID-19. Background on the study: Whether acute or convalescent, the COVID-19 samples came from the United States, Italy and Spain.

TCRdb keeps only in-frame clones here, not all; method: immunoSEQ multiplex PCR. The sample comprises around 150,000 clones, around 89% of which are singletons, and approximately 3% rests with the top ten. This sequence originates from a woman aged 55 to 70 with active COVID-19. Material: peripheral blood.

This chain's CDR3 is CASSEGTSSGNTIYF. The DNA of the CDR3 is TGCGCCAGCAGTGAAGGGACAAGCTCTGGAAACACCATATATTTT. The rearrangement uses TRBV10-1 and TRBJ1-3; a possible D gene is TRBD1 (6 bases). Germline lookup yields CDR1 WNHNN and CDR2 SYGVQD (reference sequence). Trimming cost V 3 bases and J 0 bases, with 9 bases left between them. This CDR3 is built from 15 residues.